This T cell receptor beta chain is drawn from a study of blood T cell repertoires in COVID-19. About the study: Samples of COVID-19 (acute and convalescent) were obtained from the United States, Italy and Spain. Sources were T cells, B-cell-depleted T cells, or PBMCs; the material itself was cDNA or gDNA.

One Seattle source followed patients from active infection through their disease course. The CDR3 has 15 residues. V was cut by 6 bases and J by 1 base, with 16 bases left in between. Germline CDR1 MNHEY, CDR2 SMNVEV (reference sequence). In the original analysis: Amplified reference gene primers provided the basis for estimating nucleated cell counts. The table came from immunoSEQ multiplex PCR; TCRdb's copy has only in-frame clones and leaves some out. That table furnishes V, J and clone size, whereas the DNA furnished D and trimming. The sample includes almost 400,000 clones, approximately 87% of them seen just once.

The receptor comes from an older woman with COVID-19, enrolled during active disease. This chain joins TRBV27 and TRBJ2-7, with a weak D call TRBD2 (5 bases). Input material: peripheral blood. Here the CDR3 DNA reads TGTGCCAGCAGAGAAGCCGGACTTAAGTCCTACGAGCAGTACTTC. It yields the protein CASREAGLKSYEQYF.